This paragraph reports one TCR beta chain. Its antigen is undetermined. Looked up from germline, CDR1 is SNHLY and CDR2 is FYNNEI. V was clipped by 6 bases and J by 4 bases, with 12 bases between them. The CDR3 has 14 residues. Here immunoSEQ multiplex PCR was the method, and the copy in TCRdb shows in-frame clones only, minus some. The sample has 130,000 to 150,000 clones; around 89% are singletons. These data belong to a study of cytomegalovirus exposure and HLA in healthy donors. Study-level results: A few chains tied to CMV proved CMV antigen-specific in vitro. In the 120 or so validation repertoires, 94% of cluster scores exceeded 0, per a later analysis.

The receptor's source is a woman aged 30 to 39 in good health and CMV-seropositive. Material for sequencing was PBMCs. The rearrangement links TRBV2 to TRBJ1-4; D unclear. This CDR3 reads CASRRAPFNEKLFF. The CDR3, as DNA: TGTGCCAGCAGGAGGGCCCCCTTTAATGAAAAACTGTTTTTT. Looking up the rest from reference TRBV2 and TRBJ1-4 gives the full variable domain: EPEVTQTPSHQVTQMGQEVILRCVPISNHLYFYWYRQILGQKVEFLVSFYNNEISEKSEIFDDQFSVERPDGSNFTLKIRSTKLEDSAMYFCASRRAPFNEKLFFGSGTQLSVL.